This passage covers 32 T cell receptor beta chains from one sample sequenced in a study of blood T cell repertoires in COVID-19. The method was immunoSEQ multiplex PCR; TCRdb's version includes in-frame clones alone and lacks a portion of them. The sample holds a few hundred thousand clones; about 88% are singletons and the top ten take about 1.2%. Source material: PBMCs or T cells enriched from blood (not recorded which). Source of these receptors: a woman younger than 35 who had recovered from COVID-19.

This clone showed up just once. This chain links TRBV5-1 with TRBJ2-1; 7 bases match TRBD2. The junction had 11 bases not matched to a gene; V was cut back by 4 bases and J by 10 bases. Germline values: CDR1 SGHRS, CDR2 YFSETQ. This CDR3 has 14 amino acids. CDR3 sequence: CASSRGGGGYEQFF. In DNA, the CDR3 is TGCGCCAGCAGCCGCGGAGGCGGGGGTTACGAGCAGTTCTTC.

The chain links TRBV19 to TRBJ2-1, with TRBD2 matching over 12 bases. The ends lost 3 bases at V and 8 bases at J; junction bases unmatched: 8. CDR1 is LNHDA, CDR2 SQIVND, per germline (reference sequence). This CDR3 region has 16 residues. CDR3 nucleotide sequence: TGTGCCAGTAGTATTACGTCTAGCGGGGGGGCCCATGAGCAGTTCTTC. Protein sequence: CASSITSSGGAHEQFF.

This clone was counted a single time. This sequence joins TRBV5-1 and TRBJ1-1, with 8 bases matching TRBD1. Germline V gives CDR1 SGHRS, CDR2 YFSETQ. Trimming took 4 bases from V and 0 from J; bases not matched to a gene: 5. This CDR3 spans 15 amino acids. CDR3 sequence reads: CASSLIQGVNTEAFF. In nucleotides, the CDR3 is TGCGCCAGCAGCCTTATACAGGGGGTGAACACTGAAGCTTTCTTT. Full variable domain (rest looked up from reference TRBV5-1 and TRBJ1-1): KAGVTQTPRYLIKTRGQQVTLSCSPISGHRSVSWYQQTPGQGLQFLFEYFSETQRNKGNFPGRFSGRQFSNSRSEMNVSTLELGDSALYLCASSLIQGVNTEAFFGQGTRLTVV.

The CDR3 loop reads CASSSSDRGDRKLFF. In DNA, the CDR3 is TGTGCCAGCAGCTCCTCCGACAGGGGTGACAGAAAACTGTTTTTT. The rearrangement uses TRBV11-2 and TRBJ1-4; the match to TRBD1 covers 8 bases. There are 15 residues in the CDR3. Germline assignment: CDR1 SGHAT and CDR2 FQNNGV. The junction had 11 bases not matched to a gene; V was cut back by 4 bases and J by 10 bases.

The chain recombines TRBV2 with TRBJ1-1; D gene uncertain. The CDR3 extends over 14 amino acids. The ends were cut back, 6 bases at V and 5 bases at J, with 16 bases in the middle. Germline V gene data show CDR1 as SNHLY and CDR2 as FYNNEI. CDR3 sequence (DNA): TGTGCCAGCAGGGTCGAGGGAGTTACTACTGAAGCTTTCTTT. Translation gives CASRVEGVTTEAFF. The full variable domain, completed using reference TRBV2 and TRBJ1-1, is EPEVTQTPSHQVTQMGQEVILRCVPISNHLYFYWYRQILGQKVEFLVSFYNNEISEKSEIFDDQFSVERPDGSNFTLKIRSTKLEDSAMYFCASRVEGVTTEAFFGQGTRLTVV.

The sample holds a few counts of this clone. The chain combines TRBV4-2 with TRBJ1-5; possible D gene TRBD1, 6 bases. The V and J ends lost 3 bases and 9 bases respectively, with 15 bases between them. CDR3 length equals 14 residues. The germline V gene has CDR1 LGHNA and CDR2 YNFKEQ. The CDR3 spells CASSQDSNGGPQHF. CDR3 sequence (DNA): TGTGCCAGCAGCCAGGACAGTAACGGAGGGCCCCAGCATTTT.

In its sample, this clone was seen a few times. V gene TRBV7-8 combines with J gene TRBJ1-1; 9 bases match TRBD1. J was trimmed by 4 bases and V by 5 bases; bases with no gene match: 5. This CDR3 is 14 amino acids long. Germline assignment: CDR1 SGHVS and CDR2 FQNEAQ. CDR3 loop: CASSRRDRATEAFF. CDR3 DNA: TGTGCCAGCAGCCGCCGGGACAGGGCCACTGAAGCTTTCTTT.

The chain employs TRBV5-1 and TRBJ1-6; perhaps TRBD1 as D (5 bases). This CDR3 comprises 14 residues. V lost 4 bases to trimming and J lost 7 bases, with 12 bases between them. Germline V gene data show CDR1 as SGHRS and CDR2 as YFSETQ. The CDR3 nucleotides read TGCGCCAGCAGCCGCGGGACTGCGAATTCACCCCTCCACTTT. This encodes CASSRGTANSPLHF.

The chain has TRBV7-9 and TRBJ2-1, with 9 nucleotides matching TRBD1. CDR1 and CDR2 (germline): SEHNR, FQNEAQ (reference sequence). The CDR3 has 15 residues. J lost 8 bases, V lost 3 bases, and 8 bases had no gene match. The CDR3 DNA is TGTGCCAGCAGCTTCTACCGGGACAGGGCCGATGAGCAGTTCTTC. This encodes CASSFYRDRADEQFF.

The chain joins TRBV4-3 to TRBJ1-3; D possibly corresponds to TRBD1 (5 bases). Germline CDR1 LGHNA, CDR2 YSLEER. V lost 0 bases to trimming and J lost 4 bases, with 10 bases between them. The CDR3 covers 15 residues. The CDR3 loop is CASSQEGGTGNTIYF. CDR3 in DNA: TGCGCCAGCAGCCAAGAGGGGGGAACGGGAAACACCATATATTTT.

The CDR3 DNA reads TGTGCCAGCAGTCAGGGGAGCATTCAGTACTTC. This gives the protein CASSQGSIQYF. This chain connects TRBV6-5 to TRBJ2-4; TRBD1 is a possible D gene (6 bases). The CDR3 has 11 residues. CDR1 MNHEY and CDR2 SVGAGI come from the germline V gene. V lost 5 bases to trimming and J lost 9 bases, with 8 bases between them.

The V and J genes are TRBV7-9 and TRBJ1-4, with D possibly TRBD1 on 5 matching bases. Germline CDR1 reads SEHNR; CDR2 reads FQNEAQ (reference sequence). There are 18 residues in the CDR3. Deletions cut 1 base from V and 0 bases from J, with 15 bases between. CDR3 DNA: TGTGCCAGCAGCTTAGTTCTTCTGGGGCCCGCAACTAATGAAAAACTGTTTTTT. Its translation is CASSLVLLGPATNEKLFF.

The sample holds one count of this clone. This sequence joins TRBV29-1 and TRBJ1-1; 8 nucleotides align to TRBD1. Trimming at V came to 4 bases and at J to 2 bases, leaving 6 bases not matched to a gene. Germline loops: CDR1 SQVTM, CDR2 ANQGSEA. The CDR3 sequence is 14 residues long. CDR3 nucleotide sequence: TGCAGCGTTGGTTACAGGGGGTCTAACACTGAAGCTTTCTTT. Protein product: CSVGYRGSNTEAFF.

The rearrangement links TRBV10-3 to TRBJ1-1; a possible D gene is TRBD1 (5 bases). Trimming took 6 bases from V and 5 from J, leaving 16 bases between them. The length of the CDR3 is 14 residues. Germline V gene data show CDR1 as ENHRY and CDR2 as SYGVKD. The CDR3 bases are TGTGCCATCAGCGCGTCAGGAGGGGAGACTGAAGCTTTCTTT. Its translation: CAISASGGETEAFF.

The genes are TRBV9 and TRBJ1-2; no clear D. V was clipped by 2 bases and J by 2 bases, with 7 bases between them. The CDR3 extends over 13 amino acids. Germline values: CDR1 SGDLS, CDR2 YYNGEE. The CDR3 reads CASSVDENYGYTF. The CDR3 nucleotides are TGTGCCAGCAGCGTTGATGAGAACTATGGCTACACCTTC. The whole variable domain, filled in from reference TRBV9 and TRBJ1-2, reads DSGVTQTPKHLITATGQRVTLRCSPRSGDLSVYWYQQSLDQGLQFLIQYYNGEERAKGNILERFSAQQFPDLHSELNLSSLELGDSALYFCASSVDENYGYTFGSGTRLTVV.

The chain uses TRBV14 and TRBJ2-3; 7 bases map to TRBD1. The CDR3 is 13 residues long. Per germline, CDR1 SGHDN and CDR2 FVKESK. Trimming took 9 bases from V and 6 from J; bases not matched to a gene: 9. DNA of the CDR3: TGTGCCAGTCGACAGGGAATCAGGGATACGCAGTATTTT. Residues: CASRQGIRDTQYF.

The chain recombines TRBV5-1 with TRBJ2-2, with 7 nucleotides matching TRBD1. After removal of 4 bases from V and 5 bases from J, the junction contained 2 bases not matched to a gene. CDR1 SGHRS and CDR2 YFSETQ come from the germline V gene. The CDR3 length is 13 residues. In DNA, the CDR3 is TGCGCCAGCAGCGCACAGGGGACCGGGGAGCTGTTTTTT. As protein: CASSAQGTGELFF.

V is TRBV4-3 and J is TRBJ2-7, with a tentative D call TRBD2 (5 bases). Germline V lookup: CDR1 LGHNA, CDR2 YSLEER. V gave up 0 bases and J gave up 3 bases, with 9 bases separating them. The CDR3 is 14 amino acids. CDR3 protein: CASSQDEGDYEQYF. The DNA of the CDR3 is TGCGCCAGCAGCCAAGACGAGGGTGACTACGAGCAGTACTTC.

This chain uses TRBV5-1 with TRBJ1-2; D might be TRBD1 (5 bases). This CDR3 region has 15 residues. V was trimmed by 0 bases and J by 5 bases, leaving 14 bases between them. Germline values: CDR1 SGHRS, CDR2 YFSETQ. CDR3 sequence reads: CASSLAAGGTYGYTF. CDR3 DNA: TGCGCCAGCAGCTTGGCCGCCGGGGGTACTTATGGCTACACCTTC.

The chain is built from TRBV2 and TRBJ2-7; 7 bases align to TRBD1. The V gene end was trimmed by 6 bases and the J gene end by 2 bases; junction bases not matched to a gene: 10. The CDR3 extends over 15 amino acids. The V gene's germline CDR1 is SNHLY and CDR2 FYNNEI. The CDR3 reads CASRPIRDSPYEQYF. The CDR3 nucleotides read TGTGCCAGCAGGCCGATCCGGGACAGTCCCTACGAGCAGTACTTC.

The chain combines TRBV4-1 with TRBJ2-7, with 9 bases identical to TRBD1. J was trimmed by 6 bases and V by 5 bases; bases with no gene match: 14. CDR1 is MGHRA and CDR2 is YSYEKL in the germline V gene. The CDR3 length is 16 residues. The CDR3 here is CASSSGAGQGASEQYF. The CDR3 DNA sequence: TGCGCCAGCAGCTCCGGGGCGGGACAGGGCGCGTCCGAGCAGTACTTC.

This rearrangement joins TRBV5-6 to TRBJ2-7; D is possibly TRBD2 (6 bases). The CDR3 runs to 14 residues. Trimming pared 1 base from V and 4 bases from J, leaving 12 bases between. Germline CDR1 and CDR2: SGHDT and YYEEEE. CDR3 nucleotide sequence: TGTGCCAGCAGCTTGAGTCTAGCGAGGTACGAGCAGTACTTC. Its protein is CASSLSLARYEQYF.

CDR3 in DNA: TGTGCCAGCAGCAGCTCTTCGGGGAGCACAGATACGCAGTATTTT. The encoded protein is CASSSSSGSTDTQYF. This sequence joins TRBV5-4 and TRBJ2-3; a possible D gene is TRBD2 (5 bases). Deletions cut 4 bases from V and 0 bases from J, with 12 bases between. CDR3 length equals 15 residues. Germline V lookup: CDR1 SGHNT, CDR2 YYREEE (reference sequence).

The chain employs TRBV7-9 and TRBJ1-2; D perhaps matches TRBD1 (6 bases). The CDR3 runs 13 residues. Trimming pared 2 bases from V and 4 bases from J, leaving 8 bases between. Germline-derived CDR1 and CDR2 are SEHNR and FQNEAQ (reference sequence). Here the CDR3 reads CASSLSQGYGYTF. The DNA of the CDR3 is TGTGCCAGCAGCTTATCACAGGGCTATGGCTACACCTTC. Based on the CDR3 plus reference TRBV7-9 and TRBJ1-2, the full variable domain is DTGVSQNPRHKITKRGQNVTFRCDPISEHNRLYWYRQTLGQGPEFLTYFQNEAQLEKSRLLSDRFSAERPKGSFSTLEIQRTEQGDSAMYLCASSLSQGYGYTFGSGTRLTVV.

The chain uses TRBV14 and TRBJ2-7; D perhaps matches TRBD2 (5 bases). The germline CDR1 and CDR2 sequences are SGHDN and FVKESK. The CDR3 is 13 amino acids. Trimming took off 8 bases at V and 7 bases at J, with 18 bases between the two ends. CDR3 in DNA: TGTGCCAGCGGCCCACTCGGATCGGGGGAGCAGTACTTC. Translating it yields CASGPLGSGEQYF.

This clone was seen just once. The J gene is TRBJ1-2, the V gene TRBV3-1 (or the pseudogene TRBV3-2); D gene uncertain. V was clipped by 2 bases and J by 7 bases, with 11 bases between them. Germline lookup yields CDR1 LGHDT and CDR2 YNNKEL (reference sequence). The length of the CDR3 is 13 residues. This CDR3 is CASSQSEVTGYTF. For the CDR3, the DNA is TGTGCCAGCAGCCAATCGGAGGTTACTGGCTACACCTTC.

On this clone: The same CDR3 can be traced to other DNA sequences in this sample. The V gene is TRBV2, the J gene TRBJ1-5, with TRBD1 matching 7 bases. J was trimmed by 1 base and V by 4 bases; bases with no gene match: 1. Germline CDR1 is SNHLY and CDR2 is FYNNEI. This CDR3 comprises 14 residues. Here the CDR3 reads CASSGQGSNQPQHF. In DNA form, the CDR3 reads TGTGCCAGCAGTGGACAGGGAAGCAATCAGCCCCAGCATTTT.

V and J are TRBV9 and TRBJ2-1; 9 nucleotides line up with TRBD2. V was clipped by 2 bases and J by 8 bases; unmatched bases: 8. Germline V gene sequence: CDR1 SGDLS, CDR2 YYNGEE. The CDR3 sequence is 15 residues long. The CDR3, as DNA: TGTGCCAGCAGCGTGGGACTAGCCAAGCCACATGAGCAGTTCTTC. Its translation: CASSVGLAKPHEQFF.

The rearrangement uses TRBV14 and TRBJ1-3; the D gene is possibly TRBD1 (5 bases). There are 17 residues in the CDR3. The germline V gene has CDR1 SGHDN and CDR2 FVKESK. The V end was cut by 0 bases, the J end by 1 base, with 13 bases between. CDR3 in DNA: TGTGCCAGCAGCCAAGATCAGGGCCAAGATTCTGGAAACACCATATATTTT. Amino acid sequence: CASSQDQGQDSGNTIYF.

The rearrangement uses TRBV11-2 and TRBJ2-1, with 12 nucleotides matching TRBD2. The germline V gene has CDR1 SGHAT and CDR2 FQNNGV. The V and J ends lost 5 bases and 12 bases, in that order; junction bases with no gene match: 11. The CDR3 has 15 amino acids. DNA for the CDR3: TGTGCCAGCAGCAAAGGACTAGCGGGGATATGGGCGCAGTTCTTC. Protein sequence: CASSKGLAGIWAQFF.

The chain employs TRBV2 and TRBJ1-5; a possible D gene is TRBD1 (5 bases). V was trimmed by 4 bases and J by 2 bases, leaving 12 bases between them. The germline V gene has CDR1 SNHLY and CDR2 FYNNEI. CDR3 length: 15 amino acids. CDR3 residues: CASSVGRGGNQPQHF. In nucleotides, the CDR3 is TGTGCCAGCAGTGTGGGGAGGGGAGGCAATCAGCCCCAGCATTTT.

V and J are TRBV9 and TRBJ1-1; TRBD1 agrees at 7 bases. The trim removed 4 bases at V and 3 bases at J, leaving 6 bases unmatched. The CDR3 loop spans 14 amino acids. Germline values: CDR1 SGDLS, CDR2 YYNGEE. CDR3 DNA sequence: TGTGCCAGCAGCTCTGAACAGGGGCACACTGAAGCTTTCTTT. Protein product: CASSSEQGHTEAFF. The full variable domain, with the rest looked up from reference TRBV9 and TRBJ1-1, is DSGVTQTPKHLITATGQRVTLRCSPRSGDLSVYWYQQSLDQGLQFLIQYYNGEERAKGNILERFSAQQFPDLHSELNLSSLELGDSALYFCASSSEQGHTEAFFGQGTRLTVV.